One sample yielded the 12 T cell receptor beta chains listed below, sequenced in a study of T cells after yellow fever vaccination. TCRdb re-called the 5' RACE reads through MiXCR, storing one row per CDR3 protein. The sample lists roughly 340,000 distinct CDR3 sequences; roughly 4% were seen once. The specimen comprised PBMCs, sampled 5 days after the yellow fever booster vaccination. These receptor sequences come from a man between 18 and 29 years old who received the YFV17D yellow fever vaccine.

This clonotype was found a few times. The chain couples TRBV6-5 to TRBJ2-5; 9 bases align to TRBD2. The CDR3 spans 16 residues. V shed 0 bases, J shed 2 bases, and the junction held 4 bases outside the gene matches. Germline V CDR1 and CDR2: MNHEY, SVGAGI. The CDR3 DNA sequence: TGTGCCAGCAGTTACTCGCCTAGCGGGGAGCAAGAGACCCAGTACTTC. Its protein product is CASSYSPSGEQETQYF.

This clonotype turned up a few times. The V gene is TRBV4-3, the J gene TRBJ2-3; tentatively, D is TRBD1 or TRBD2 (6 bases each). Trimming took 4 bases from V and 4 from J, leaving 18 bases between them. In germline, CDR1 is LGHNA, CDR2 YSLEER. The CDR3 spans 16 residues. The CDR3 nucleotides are TGCGCCAGCAGCCCCCGGGGGCTTGGGGTAGCAGATACGCAGTATTTT. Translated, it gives CASSPRGLGVADTQYF.

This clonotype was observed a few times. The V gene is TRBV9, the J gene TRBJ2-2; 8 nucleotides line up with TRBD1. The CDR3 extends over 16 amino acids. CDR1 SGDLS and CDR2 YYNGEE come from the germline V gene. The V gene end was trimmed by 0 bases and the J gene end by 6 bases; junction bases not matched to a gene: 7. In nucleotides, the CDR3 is TGTGCCAGCAGCGTAGGAGGCAGGGGGCTCGCCGGGGAGCTGTTTTTT. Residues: CASSVGGRGLAGELFF.

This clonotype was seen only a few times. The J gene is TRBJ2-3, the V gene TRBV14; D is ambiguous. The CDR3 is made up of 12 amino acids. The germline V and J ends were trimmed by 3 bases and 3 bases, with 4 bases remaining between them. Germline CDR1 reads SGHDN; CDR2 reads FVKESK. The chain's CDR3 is CASSHWTDTQYF. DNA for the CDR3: TGTGCCAGCAGCCATTGGACAGATACGCAGTATTTT.

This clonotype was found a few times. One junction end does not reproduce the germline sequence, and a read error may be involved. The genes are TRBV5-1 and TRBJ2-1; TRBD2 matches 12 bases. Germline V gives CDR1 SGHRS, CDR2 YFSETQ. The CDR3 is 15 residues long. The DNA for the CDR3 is TGCGCCAGCAGCTTGGTGGTGACTAGCGGGAGCTGCCCCATCTTC. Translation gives CASSLVVTSGSCPIF.

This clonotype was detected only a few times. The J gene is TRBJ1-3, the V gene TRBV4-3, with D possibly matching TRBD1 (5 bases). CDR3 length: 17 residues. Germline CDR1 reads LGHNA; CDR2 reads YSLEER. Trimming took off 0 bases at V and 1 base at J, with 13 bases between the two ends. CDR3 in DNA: TGCGCCAGCAGCCAAGAGTCGCCTCGGGGGTCTGGAAACACCATATATTTT. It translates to CASSQESPRGSGNTIYF.

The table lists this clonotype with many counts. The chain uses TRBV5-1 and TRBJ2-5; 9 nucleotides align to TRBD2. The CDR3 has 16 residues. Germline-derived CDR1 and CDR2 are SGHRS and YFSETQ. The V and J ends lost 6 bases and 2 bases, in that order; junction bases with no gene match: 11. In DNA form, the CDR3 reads TGCGCCAGCACGGCGGGTAGCGGGGGACTTCAAGAGACCCAGTACTTC. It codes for CASTAGSGGLQETQYF.

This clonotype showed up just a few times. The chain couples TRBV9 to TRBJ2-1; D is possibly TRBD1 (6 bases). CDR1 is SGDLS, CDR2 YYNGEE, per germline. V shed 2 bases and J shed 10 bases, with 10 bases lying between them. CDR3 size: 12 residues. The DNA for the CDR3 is TGTGCCAGCAGCGTTGGGGGCGGGGAGCAGTTCTTC. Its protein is CASSVGGGEQFF.

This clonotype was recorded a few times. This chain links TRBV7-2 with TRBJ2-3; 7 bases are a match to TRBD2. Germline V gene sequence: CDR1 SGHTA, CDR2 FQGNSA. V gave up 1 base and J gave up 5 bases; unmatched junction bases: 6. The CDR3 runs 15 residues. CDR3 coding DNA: TGTGCCAGCAGCTTAGGGCTAGCGGAGAAAGATACGCAGTATTTT. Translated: CASSLGLAEKDTQYF. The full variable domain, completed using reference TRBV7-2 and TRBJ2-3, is GAGVSQSPSNKVTEKGKDVELRCDPISGHTALYWYRQSLGQGLEFLIYFQGNSAPDKSGLPSDRFSAERTGGSVSTLTIQRTQQEDSAVYLCASSLGLAEKDTQYFGPGTRLTVL.

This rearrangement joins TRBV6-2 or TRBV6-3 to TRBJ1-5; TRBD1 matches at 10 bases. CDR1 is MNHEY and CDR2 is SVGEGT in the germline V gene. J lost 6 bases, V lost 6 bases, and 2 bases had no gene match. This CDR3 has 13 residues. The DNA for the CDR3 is TGTGCCAGCAGGCGACAGGGGGCTCAGCCCCAGCATTTT. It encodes CASRRQGAQPQHF.

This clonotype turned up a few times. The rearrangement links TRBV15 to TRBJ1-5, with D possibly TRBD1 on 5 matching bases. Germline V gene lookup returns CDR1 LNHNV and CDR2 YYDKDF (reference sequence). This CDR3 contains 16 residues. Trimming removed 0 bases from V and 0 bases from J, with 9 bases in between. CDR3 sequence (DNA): TGTGCCACCAGCAGAGACAGGGTTTATAGCAATCAGCCCCAGCATTTT. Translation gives CATSRDRVYSNQPQHF.

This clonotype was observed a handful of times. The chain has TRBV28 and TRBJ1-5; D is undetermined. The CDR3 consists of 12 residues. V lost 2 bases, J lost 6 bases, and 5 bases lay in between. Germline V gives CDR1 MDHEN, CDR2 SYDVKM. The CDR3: CASSLMAQPQHF. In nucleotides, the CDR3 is TGTGCCAGCAGTTTAATGGCTCAGCCCCAGCATTTT.